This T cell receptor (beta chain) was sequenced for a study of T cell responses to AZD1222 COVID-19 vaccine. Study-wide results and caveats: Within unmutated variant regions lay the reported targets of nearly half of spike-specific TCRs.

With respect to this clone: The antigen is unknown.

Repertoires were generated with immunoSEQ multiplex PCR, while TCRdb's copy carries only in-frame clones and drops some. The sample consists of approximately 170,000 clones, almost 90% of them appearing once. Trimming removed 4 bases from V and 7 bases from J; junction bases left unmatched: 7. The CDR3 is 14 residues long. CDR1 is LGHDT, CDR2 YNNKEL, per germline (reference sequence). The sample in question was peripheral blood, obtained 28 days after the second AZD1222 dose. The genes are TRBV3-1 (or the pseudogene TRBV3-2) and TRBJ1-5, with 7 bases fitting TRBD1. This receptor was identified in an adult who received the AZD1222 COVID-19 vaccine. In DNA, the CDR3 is TGTGCCAGCAGCCTCGGACAGGTTCAACAGCCCCAGCATTTT. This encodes CASSLGQVQQPQHF.